These 17 T cell receptor beta chains originate from one sample sequenced in a study of PD-1 blockade in classical Hodgkin lymphoma. The protocol was immunoSEQ multiplex PCR, while the TCRdb copy is restricted to in-frame clones and leaves out a portion. The table lists tens of thousands of clones, more than 80% of them singletons. Time point specified: cycle 4 day 1 (C4D1), after 5 to 7 weeks of nivolumab. Following autologous stem cell transplantation, relapse occurred in every patient, and exposure to brentuximab vedotin varied. The sequenced sample was peripheral blood mononuclear cells (PBMCs), obtained before the fourth cycle of nivolumab. The receptor source for this set is a human donor with classical Hodgkin lymphoma.

The chain couples TRBV29-1 to TRBJ2-7; D remains unclear. Trimming stripped 6 bases from V and 1 base from J, with 16 bases between. The CDR3 loop spans 14 amino acids. The germline V gene encodes CDR1 SQVTM and CDR2 ANQGSEA. The CDR3 loop is CSVKKFDSSYEQYF. The CDR3 DNA sequence: TGCAGCGTGAAAAAGTTTGACTCGTCCTACGAGCAGTACTTC.

The chain joins TRBV11-1 to TRBJ1-6, with 7 bases identical to TRBD1. Germline values: CDR1 SGHAT, CDR2 FQDESV (reference sequence). The CDR3 consists of 15 residues. V trimming: 4 bases; J trimming: 0 bases; junction bases outside the gene matches: 0. CDR3 in DNA: TGTGCCAGCAGCTGGGACAGCTCCTATAATTCACCCCTCCACTTT. It encodes CASSWDSSYNSPLHF.

In its sample, this clone was seen a few times. The chain combines TRBV10-1 with TRBJ1-1; D gene unclear. CDR1 is WNHNN and CDR2 is SYGVQD in the germline V gene (reference sequence). There are 12 residues in the CDR3. In nucleotides, the CDR3 is TGCGCTCCCAACGAGGGTGCCCATGAAGCTTTCTTT. The encoded protein is CAPNEGAHEAFF.

V and J are TRBV7-2 and TRBJ1-5; the D gene is possibly TRBD1 (5 bases). Germline CDR1 SGHTA, CDR2 FQGNSA. The CDR3 consists of 13 residues. Trimming took off 5 bases at V and 6 bases at J, with 11 bases between the two ends. CDR3 loop: CASSGGGLQPQHF. CDR3 DNA sequence: TGTGCCAGCAGCGGGGGGGGTCTTCAGCCCCAGCATTTT.

The V and J genes are TRBV6-6 and TRBJ1-5; the D gene is possibly TRBD1 (5 bases). The CDR3 is 14 amino acids. V was pared by 5 bases and J by 0 bases, with 8 bases between. Germline lookup yields CDR1 MNHNY and CDR2 SVGAGI (reference sequence). CDR3: CASSQGDSNQPQHF. DNA of the CDR3: TGTGCCAGCAGTCAGGGCGATAGCAATCAGCCCCAGCATTTT.

This clone came up once. This rearrangement joins TRBV7-2 to TRBJ2-3; no definite D call. Germline V lookup: CDR1 SGHTA, CDR2 FQGNSA. The V end lost 3 bases, the J end lost 2 bases, and 12 bases lay between the germline ends. There are 15 residues in the CDR3. The CDR3 bases are TGTGCCAGCAGCTTGCAGATCAGTTACACAGATACGCAGTATTTT. It specifies CASSLQISYTDTQYF.

A remark on this clone: An end of the junction does not agree with germline; a read error may underlie this. The chain employs TRBV11-3 and TRBJ2-3, with TRBD2 as a possible D gene (6 bases). Looked up from germline, CDR1 is SGHNT and CDR2 is YENEEA. The CDR3 contains 13 residues. CDR3 in DNA: TGTGCCAGCAGTTTAGCGGGCACAGATACGCAGTATTTT. Translation: CASSLAGTDTQYF.

The rearrangement joins TRBV7-8 to TRBJ2-5; D call uncertain. Germline V gives CDR1 SGHVS, CDR2 FQNEAQ. The V and J ends lost 1 base and 3 bases respectively, with 6 bases between them. The CDR3 length is 13 residues. The CDR3 region has the DNA TGTGCCAGCAGCTTAGTGGGAAAAGAGACCCAGTACTTC. It yields the protein CASSLVGKETQYF.

The rearrangement joins TRBV6-5 to TRBJ1-2; 8 nucleotides match TRBD1. Germline V gene sequence: CDR1 MNHEY, CDR2 SVGAGI. With 8 bases clipped from V and 5 bases from J, the junction kept 7 bases outside the gene matches. The CDR3 runs to 13 residues. As DNA, the CDR3 is TGTGCCAGCGACCCAGGGGGCCGGTATGGCTACACCTTC. Translating gives CASDPGGRYGYTF.

The J gene is TRBJ2-4, the V gene TRBV6-5, with D maybe TRBD2 (6 bases). Looked up from germline, CDR1 is MNHEY and CDR2 is SVGAGI. This CDR3 has 15 amino acids. Trimming left V 8 bases short and J 4 bases short, with 18 bases between. CDR3 in amino acids: CASWPSVKTKNIQYF. The CDR3 DNA reads TGTGCCAGCTGGCCTAGCGTAAAAACTAAAAACATTCAGTACTTC.

The J gene is TRBJ2-1, the V gene TRBV28, with 10 bases lining up with TRBD2. The CDR3 is 13 amino acids. The V gene end was trimmed by 10 bases and the J gene end by 4 bases; junction bases not matched to a gene: 4. Germline V gives CDR1 MDHEN, CDR2 SYDVKM. The CDR3, as DNA: TGTGCCATGACTAGCGGGTATTACAATGAGCAGTTCTTC. Translating gives CAMTSGYYNEQFF. The complete variable domain, with remaining parts taken from reference TRBV28 and TRBJ2-1, reads DVKVTQSSRYLVKRTGEKVFLECVQDMDHENMFWYRQDPGLGLRLIYFSYDVKMKEKGDIPEGYSVSREKKERFSLILESASTNQTSMYLCAMTSGYYNEQFFGPGTRLTVL.

The CDR3 DNA reads TGTGCCAGCAGGATGGAAGGCACAGCCTACGAGCAGTACTTC. Translating gives CASRMEGTAYEQYF. This chain uses TRBV2 with TRBJ2-7; D not resolved. CDR3 size: 14 residues. Germline V CDR1 and CDR2: SNHLY, FYNNEI. Trimming removed 6 bases at V and 2 bases at J, with 14 bases between.

The V gene is TRBV19, the J gene TRBJ2-7, with TRBD2 as a possible D gene (6 bases). The CDR3 runs to 12 residues. V lost 8 bases, J lost 5 bases, and 13 bases lay in between. In germline, CDR1 is LNHDA, CDR2 SQIVND (reference sequence). The DNA for the CDR3 is TGTGCCAGTCAAGGGAGGCTGGACGAGCAGTACTTC. It yields the protein CASQGRLDEQYF.

The V call is TRBV2, the J call TRBJ1-6; a weak D match, TRBD1 (6 bases). V was trimmed by 7 bases and J by 6 bases, leaving 10 bases between them. The germline CDR1 and CDR2 sequences are SNHLY and FYNNEI. The CDR3 is 13 amino acids. In DNA form, the CDR3 reads TGTGCCAGCAATCCCAGGGGTAATTCACCCCTCCACTTT. The encoded protein is CASNPRGNSPLHF.

This chain connects TRBV2 to TRBJ2-7; D possibly uses TRBD1 or TRBD2 (5 bases each). Germline V gives CDR1 SNHLY, CDR2 FYNNEI. Trimming took 7 bases from V and 0 from J, leaving 10 bases between them. CDR3 length: 13 amino acids. CDR3 nucleotide sequence: TGTGCCAGCAAGGGACCGAGCTCCTACGAGCAGTACTTC. Translated: CASKGPSSYEQYF.

The genes are TRBV19 and TRBJ1-2; 8 bases are a match to TRBD1. CDR3 length equals 15 residues. CDR1 is LNHDA and CDR2 is SQIVND in the germline V gene (reference sequence). Unmatched junction bases numbered 7, after V lost 3 bases and J lost 4 bases. The CDR3 is CASSMEDRAIYGYTF. In DNA form, the CDR3 reads TGTGCCAGTAGTATGGAGGACAGGGCTATCTATGGCTACACCTTC.

The V gene is TRBV6-5, the J gene TRBJ1-2; D is ambiguous. The ends were cut back, 0 bases at V and 5 bases at J, with 7 bases in the middle. CDR1 and CDR2 from the germline V gene are MNHEY and SVGAGI. The CDR3 is 13 amino acids. This chain's CDR3 is CASSYSRGYGYTF. Here the CDR3 DNA reads TGTGCCAGCAGTTACTCCCGAGGGTATGGCTACACCTTC.